Listed below are T cell receptor beta chains from one sample, sequenced in a study of vaccination and CD4 T cells after COVID-19. TCRdb passed the PCR reads through MiXCR, listing each CDR3 protein once. Altogether tens of thousands of distinct CDR3 sequences are present, 28% being singletons, with the ten largest covering roughly 6.6%. Antigens for these TCRs are unknown. This specimen was CD4+ T cells from blood, cultured in vitro, taken about 7 months after SARS-CoV-2 vaccination. Receptors originate from a human donor who had recovered from COVID-19. CDR3s include the opening cysteine and the closing phenylalanine or tryptophan. A D gene is named only where the DNA matches it firmly. The listing skips clone size in some rows; elsewhere it reads once, few, many or a size class.

clone size | J gene | D gene | V gene | CDR3 protein | CDR3 DNA
- | TRBJ2-6 | TRBD2 | TRBV6-1 | CASSLAGGGGANVLTF | TGTGCCAGCAGCTTAGCGGGAGGGGGTGGGGCCAACGTCCTGACTTTC
- | TRBJ2-1 | - | TRBV5-8 | CASSRGYNEQFF | TGTGCCAGCAGCCGTGGCTACAATGAGCAGTTCTTC
- | TRBJ2-3 | TRBD2 | TRBV20-1 | CSAREPSGRDTDTQYF | TGCAGTGCTAGAGAACCTAGCGGGAGGGACACAGATACGCAGTATTTT
few | TRBJ2-7 | TRBD2 | TRBV7-9 | CASSPSGSGEQYF | TGTGCCAGCAGCCCTAGCGGGAGCGGCGAGCAGTACTTC
few | TRBJ2-7 | - | TRBV6-4 | CASSDSFRDCLSYEQYF | TGTGCCAGCAGTGACTCGTTCCGGGACTGCCTCTCCTACGAGCAGTACTTC
few | TRBJ2-7 | TRBD2 | TRBV20-1 | CSARVHGTSGSGEQYF | TGCAGTGCTAGAGTCCATGGGACTAGCGGGAGTGGCGAGCAGTACTTC
- | TRBJ2-5 | TRBD1 | TRBV20-1 | CSNRVQGSDVTQYF | TGCAGTAACAGAGTACAGGGGTCTGACGTGACCCAGTACTTC
- | TRBJ1-1 | TRBD1 | TRBV7-9 | CASSIGQGHTEAFF | TGTGCCAGCAGCATAGGACAGGGGCACACTGAAGCTTTCTTT
few | TRBJ2-1 | - | TRBV6-2/TRBV6-3 | CASRRAYNEQFF | TGTGCCAGCCGGCGGGCCTACAATGAGCAGTTCTTC
- | TRBJ2-1 | - | TRBV7-3 | CASSLEARELGEQFF | TGTGCCAGCAGCCTAGAGGCTAGGGAGTTAGGTGAGCAGTTCTTC
- | TRBJ2-6 | - | TRBV7-2 | CASSRAVGQNSGANVLTF | TGTGCCAGCAGCAGAGCCGTCGGGCAGAACTCTGGGGCCAACGTCCTGACTTTC
- | TRBJ2-1 | - | TRBV7-3 | CASSLVGRVINEQFF | TGTGCCAGCAGCTTAGTAGGTCGGGTAATCAATGAGCAGTTCTTC
- | TRBJ1-2 | TRBD1 | TRBV7-9 | CASSQWDRVINGYTF | TGTGCCAGCAGCCAATGGGACAGGGTGATCAATGGCTACACCTTC
- | TRBJ2-2 | TRBD2 | TRBV27 | CAGGEVGGELFF | TGTGCCGGGGGGGAGGTTGGCGGGGAGCTGTTTTTT
- | TRBJ2-3 | TRBD2 | TRBV20-1 | CSARDSGGKKDTQYF | TGCAGTGCTAGAGATTCGGGAGGGAAGAAAGATACGCAGTATTTT
- | TRBJ1-1 | TRBD1 | TRBV20-1 | CSALTGSNTEAFF | TGCAGTGCGCTGACAGGGTCCAACACTGAAGCTTTCTTT
- | TRBJ2-7 | TRBD2 | TRBV27 | CASSWREGPYEQYF | TGTGCCAGCAGTTGGCGGGAGGGCCCCTACGAGCAGTACTTC
- | TRBJ2-3 | - | TRBV20-1 | CSARERRGWEDTQYF | TGCAGTGCTAGAGAGAGAAGGGGCTGGGAAGATACGCAGTATTTT
- | TRBJ1-2 | TRBD1 | TRBV29-1 | CSVEDPTGVPYGYTF | TGCAGCGTTGAAGATCCAACAGGGGTCCCCTATGGCTACACCTTC
- | TRBJ2-1 | TRBD1 | TRBV7-3 | CASSLDRGSYNEQFF | TGTGCCAGCAGCTTAGACAGGGGTTCCTACAATGAGCAGTTCTTC
few | TRBJ2-5 | - | TRBV18 | CASSPEEETQYF | TGTGCCAGCTCACCAGAGGAAGAGACCCAGTACTTC
few | TRBJ2-1 | TRBD2 | TRBV20-1 | CSARDYGRDRSQFF | TGCAGTGCTAGAGATTACGGGAGGGATCGATCGCAGTTCTTC
- | TRBJ2-3 | - | TRBV10-3 | CAISTVKTDTQYF | TGTGCCATCAGTACAGTCAAAACAGATACGCAGTATTTT
few | TRBJ1-1 | - | TRBV20-1 | CSASGRTEAFF | TGCAGTGCTAGCGGCCGCACTGAAGCTTTCTTT
few | TRBJ1-5 | TRBD1 | TRBV28 | CASSLPLRGHALGSQHF | TGTGCCAGCAGTTTACCCCTCAGGGGGCATGCGCTGGGGTCCCAGCATTTT
many | TRBJ1-6 | - | TRBV7-9 | CASSLAGRPDSPLHF | TGTGCCAGCAGCTTAGCGGGCCGGCCGGATTCACCCCTCCACTTT
- | TRBJ2-7 | - | TRBV19 | CASSIAGRSSYEQYF | TGTGCCAGTAGTATAGCAGGGAGGTCTTCCTACGAGCAGTACTTC
- | TRBJ2-3 | TRBD2 | TRBV7-3 | CASSYGLAGSTDTQYF | TGTGCCAGCAGCTACGGACTAGCGGGTAGCACAGATACGCAGTATTTT